This TCR beta chain came from a study of cytomegalovirus exposure and HLA in healthy donors. Study-wide results and limits: Testing in vitro showed three CMV-associated chains specific for CMV antigens. More clonal expansion characterized HLA-associated TCR beta chains than equally common others in a later analysis.

PCR employed 60 Vbeta and 13 Jbeta primers. Profiling relied on immunoSEQ multiplex PCR, and the TCRdb table lists in-frame clones only, not all of them. The data show over 100,000 clones, approximately 74% seen once. Trimming removed 1 base from V and 14 bases from J; junction bases left unmatched: 3. The CDR3 totals 13 residues. Germline V gene lookup returns CDR1 SGHVS and CDR2 FQNEAQ. The donors (healthy individuals) were bone marrow donors. Regarding this clone: Antigen: not known.

The TCR originated in a male donor in good health and CMV-seronegative. The gene calls are TRBV7-8 and TRBJ1-6; 9 nucleotides match TRBD1. Sequencing used PBMCs. This CDR3 reads CASSLDRDRALHF. The DNA of the CDR3 is TGTGCCAGCAGCTTAGATCGGGACAGGGCCCTCCACTTT.